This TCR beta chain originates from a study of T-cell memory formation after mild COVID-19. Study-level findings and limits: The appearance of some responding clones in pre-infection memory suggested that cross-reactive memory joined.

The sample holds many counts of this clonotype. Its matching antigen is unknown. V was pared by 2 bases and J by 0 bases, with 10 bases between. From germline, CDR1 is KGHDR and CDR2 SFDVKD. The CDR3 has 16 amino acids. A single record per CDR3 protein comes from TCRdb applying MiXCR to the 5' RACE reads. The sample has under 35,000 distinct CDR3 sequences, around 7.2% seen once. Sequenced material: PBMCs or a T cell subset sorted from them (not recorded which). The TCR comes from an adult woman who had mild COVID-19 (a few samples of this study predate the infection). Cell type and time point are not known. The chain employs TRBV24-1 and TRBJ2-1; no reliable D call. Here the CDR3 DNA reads TGTGCCACCAGTGATTCCTCGCGGTCCTCCTACAATGAGCAGTTCTTC. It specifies CATSDSSRSSYNEQFF.